The clone carrying this T cell receptor beta chain was seen once. This entry is derived from a study of blood T cell repertoires in COVID-19. CDR3 length: 16 residues. The J segment lost 0 bases and the V segment lost 3 bases, leaving 6 bases of the junction unmatched. Germline values: CDR1 SGHAT, CDR2 FQNNGV. Original analysis: For nucleated cells, counts were estimated from reference gene primer amplification. Some clones are missing from TCRdb's copy, which holds only in-frame ones; the method was immunoSEQ multiplex PCR. The V and J calls and clone size come from that table; D and trimming were worked out from the DNA. This sample has around 260,000 clones, with roughly 86% found just once.

The TCR originated in a man aged 40-50 years who had recovered from COVID-19. V is TRBV11-2 and J is TRBJ2-3, with 7 bases matching TRBD2. Input material: peripheral blood. CDR3 sequence (DNA): TGTGCCAGCAGCTTCGTCTCTAGCGGTAGCACAGATACGCAGTATTTT. Its translation: CASSFVSSGSTDTQYF. Full variable domain (missing parts from reference TRBV11-2 and TRBJ2-3): EAGVAQSPRYKIIEKRQSVAFWCNPISGHATLYWYQQILGQGPKLLIQFQNNGVVDDSQLPKDRFSAERLKGVDSTLKIQPAKLEDSAVYLCASSFVSSGSTDTQYFGPGTRLTVL.